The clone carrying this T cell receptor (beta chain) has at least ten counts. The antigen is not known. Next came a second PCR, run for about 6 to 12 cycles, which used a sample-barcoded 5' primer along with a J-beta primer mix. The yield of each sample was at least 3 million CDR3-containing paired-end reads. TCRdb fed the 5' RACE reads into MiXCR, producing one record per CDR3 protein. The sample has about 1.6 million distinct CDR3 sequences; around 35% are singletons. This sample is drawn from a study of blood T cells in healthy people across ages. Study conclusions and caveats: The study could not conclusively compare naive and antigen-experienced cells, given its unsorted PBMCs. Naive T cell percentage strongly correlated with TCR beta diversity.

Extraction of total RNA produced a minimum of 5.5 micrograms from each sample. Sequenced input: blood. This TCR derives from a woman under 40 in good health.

The CDR3 coding sequence is TGCAGTGCTATGTCAGCCTACGCGGGGGGACCGGGAGAGACCCAGTACTTC. Translating it yields CSAMSAYAGGPGETQYF. V usage is TRBV20-1 and J usage is TRBJ2-5, with 8 bases aligning to TRBD2. This CDR3 has 17 residues. Unmatched junction bases numbered 17, after V lost 4 bases and J lost 4 bases. Germline values: CDR1 DFQATT, CDR2 SNEGSKA (reference sequence).